This paragraph covers one TCR beta chain sequence. The J segment lost 6 bases and the V segment lost 3 bases, leaving 4 bases of the junction unmatched. The V gene's germline CDR1 is MNHEY and CDR2 SMNVEV (reference sequence). CDR3 length equals 14 residues. The sample originates from a study of technical replicates of blood from a few donors. This table comes from immunoSEQ multiplex PCR, and its TCRdb copy is limited to in-frame clones, with some not included. This sample has tens of thousands of clones, with 90% to 95% found just once. This TCR was sampled from a human donor in good health. The sequenced sample consisted of T cells isolated from PBMCs. The chain joins TRBV27 to TRBJ2-7; 11 bases are shared with TRBD2. CDR3 region: CASSFLAGGFEQYF. The CDR3, as DNA: TGTGCCAGCAGTTTCCTAGCGGGAGGATTCGAGCAGTACTTC.